This passage covers 22 T cell receptor beta chains from one sample sequenced in a study of T cell responses to AZD1222 COVID-19 vaccine. The data were produced by immunoSEQ multiplex PCR, yet TCRdb's version contains in-frame clones alone and is incomplete. The table lists around 94,000 clones, about 85% of them singletons. The sequencing used peripheral blood, collected 28 days after the second AZD1222 dose. All receptors come from an adult who received the AZD1222 COVID-19 vaccine.

This clone turned up a few times. V is TRBV30 and J is TRBJ1-2; D perhaps matches TRBD1 (5 bases). Germline V gene sequence: CDR1 GTSNPN, CDR2 SVGIG (reference sequence). V was shortened by 0 bases and J by 2 bases, with 13 bases between the two germline ends. The CDR3 sequence is 15 residues long. DNA of the CDR3: TGTGCCTGGAGTGTTCGTACAGGTCGGAACTATGGCTACACCTTC. Translation: CAWSVRTGRNYGYTF.

The rearrangement joins TRBV4-3 to TRBJ2-7; 7 bases are a match to TRBD2. Trimming at V came to 2 bases and at J to 2 bases, leaving 3 bases not matched to a gene. CDR1 LGHNA and CDR2 YSLEER come from the germline V gene. CDR3 size: 14 residues. DNA for the CDR3: TGCGCCAGCAGCCAATCTAGCGGAGCCTACGAGCAGTACTTC. Translating gives CASSQSSGAYEQYF.

The table lists this clone with a count of one. The chain combines TRBV11-3 with TRBJ2-1, with no clear D. The CDR3 totals 18 residues. Germline V gene data show CDR1 as SGHNT and CDR2 as YENEEA. V was trimmed by 0 bases and J by 1 base, leaving 16 bases between them. DNA of the CDR3: TGTGCCAGCAGCTTAGATCGGATAGGGTTTTCTTCCTACAATGAGCAGTTCTTC. Its translation: CASSLDRIGFSSYNEQFF.

V gene TRBV18 combines with J gene TRBJ2-5; no reliable D call. Per the germline V gene, CDR1 is KGHSH and CDR2 is LQKENI. CDR3 length: 14 residues. V dropped 1 base and J dropped 5 bases, with 11 bases sitting between them. The CDR3 DNA reads as TGTGCCAGCTCACCACTTCTGGGCAGGGAGACCCAGTACTTC. Translated: CASSPLLGRETQYF.

The chain is built from TRBV6-5 and TRBJ2-5; no firm D call. There are 13 residues in the CDR3. Trimming left V 4 bases short and J 7 bases short, with 13 bases between. Germline lookup yields CDR1 MNHEY and CDR2 SVGAGI. DNA of the CDR3: TGTGCCAGCAGTTCTGGGCCCCTGGGGACCCAGTACTTC. Its protein is CASSSGPLGTQYF.

The rearrangement uses TRBV5-8 and TRBJ2-1; TRBD2 agrees at 14 bases. Germline lookup yields CDR1 SGHTS and CDR2 YDEGEE. The CDR3 consists of 17 residues. Trimming at V came to 7 bases and at J to 6 bases, leaving 12 bases not matched to a gene. Here the CDR3 reads CASPMPQGLAGGNEQFF. The CDR3 DNA follows: TGTGCCAGCCCGATGCCCCAAGGACTAGCGGGGGGCAATGAGCAGTTCTTC.

The chain employs TRBV4-3 and TRBJ2-1; D remains ambiguous. This CDR3 is 12 amino acids long. Germline assignment: CDR1 LGHNA and CDR2 YSLEER. V was trimmed by 1 base and J by 6 bases, leaving 4 bases between them. In nucleotides, the CDR3 is TGCGCCAGCAGCCAAGGGAGCAATGAGCAGTTCTTC. This gives the protein CASSQGSNEQFF.

In its sample, this clone was seen a few times. The chain employs TRBV29-1 and TRBJ2-2, with 8 positions matching TRBD2. The germline V gene encodes CDR1 SQVTM and CDR2 ANQGSEA. The CDR3 is 13 residues long. V lost 4 bases, J lost 7 bases, and 5 bases stayed unmatched. The DNA for the CDR3 is TGCAGCGTTGTGGCCCTAGCGGGCGGGGAGCTGTTTTTT. It yields the protein CSVVALAGGELFF.

A few counts support this clone. The chain couples TRBV4-1 to TRBJ1-6; no definite D call. V was clipped by 4 bases and J by 8 bases, with 18 bases between them. Germline assignment: CDR1 MGHRA and CDR2 YSYEKL. CDR3 size: 16 residues. CDR3 amino acids: CASSRFVGITDSPLHF. The CDR3 DNA reads TGCGCCAGCAGCCGCTTCGTAGGCATAACAGATTCACCCCTCCACTTT.

This rearrangement joins TRBV6-2 or TRBV6-3 to TRBJ2-1, with 9 nucleotides matching TRBD1. Germline lookup yields CDR1 MNHEY and CDR2 SVGEGT. With 1 base clipped from V and 7 bases from J, the junction kept 2 bases outside the gene matches. This CDR3 is 14 amino acids long. The CDR3 DNA follows: TGTGCCAGCAGTTACTTGGGGACAGGGAATGAGCAGTTCTTC. Its protein product is CASSYLGTGNEQFF.

The genes are TRBV7-2 and TRBJ2-7; 8 nucleotides match TRBD2. V dropped 5 bases and J dropped 5; count of bases not matched to a gene: 8. The CDR3 has 14 residues. Germline V lookup: CDR1 SGHTA, CDR2 FQGNSA. As DNA, the CDR3 is TGTGCCAGCAGCGACAGCGGGAGAACCGACGAGCAGTACTTC. Translation: CASSDSGRTDEQYF. Together with reference TRBV7-2 and TRBJ2-7, the CDR3 gives the full variable domain: GAGVSQSPSNKVTEKGKDVELRCDPISGHTALYWYRQSLGQGLEFLIYFQGNSAPDKSGLPSDRFSAERTGGSVSTLTIQRTQQEDSAVYLCASSDSGRTDEQYFGPGTRLTVT.

Of note for this clone: One end of the junction does not line up with germline, which may come from a read error. The chain joins TRBV2 to TRBJ1-2; D is unresolved. The germline gives CDR1 SNHLY, CDR2 FYNNEI. The CDR3 contains 10 residues. The CDR3 here is CASSLGQLAF. CDR3 bases: TGTGCCAGCTCCCTCGGTCAGTTAGCCTTC.

This clone was seen once. The rearrangement uses TRBV7-2 and TRBJ2-6; D gene ambiguous. The V and J ends lost 1 base and 0 bases respectively, with 13 bases between them. Germline lookup yields CDR1 SGHTA and CDR2 FQGNSA. CDR3 length equals 18 residues. CDR3 nucleotide sequence: TGTGCCAGCAGCTTAGGGTCGCCCGAAACCTCTGGGGCCAACGTCCTGACTTTC. It is translated as CASSLGSPETSGANVLTF.

This clone was detected a few times. The rearrangement joins TRBV4-3 to TRBJ1-5; D remains ambiguous. The CDR3 sequence is 14 residues long. Germline V gene data show CDR1 as LGHNA and CDR2 as YSLEER. V was pared by 2 bases and J by 2 bases, with 7 bases between. The CDR3 loop reads CASSQFNGNQPQHF. CDR3 nucleotides: TGCGCCAGCAGCCAATTCAATGGCAATCAGCCCCAGCATTTT.

V and J are TRBV15 and TRBJ1-4; D is uncertain. Looked up from germline, CDR1 is LNHNV and CDR2 is YYDKDF (reference sequence). The CDR3 has 16 amino acids. Trimming removed 1 base from V and 6 bases from J, with 15 bases in between. The CDR3 DNA reads as TGTGCCACCAGCAGAGTTCCTAGGGAGGTGGATGAAAAACTGTTTTTT. Its protein product is CATSRVPREVDEKLFF.

This clone was found once. V gene TRBV2 combines with J gene TRBJ1-5, with D possibly matching TRBD1 (5 bases). Trimming took 7 bases from V and 0 from J, leaving 7 bases between them. The CDR3 extends over 13 amino acids. The V gene's germline CDR1 is SNHLY and CDR2 FYNNEI. The CDR3 DNA sequence: TGTGCCAGCATGGGGGATAGCAATCAGCCCCAGCATTTT. It yields the protein CASMGDSNQPQHF.

The chain links TRBV5-4 to TRBJ1-2, with a weak D call TRBD1 (5 bases). The CDR3 covers 16 residues. Germline-derived CDR1 and CDR2 are SGHNT and YYREEE (reference sequence). Trimming pared 3 bases from V and 8 bases from J, leaving 23 bases between. The CDR3 loop reads CASSSPVGGDPGGYTF. CDR3 bases: TGTGCCAGCAGCTCACCCGTCGGGGGAGACCCGGGCGGCTACACCTTC.

The genes are TRBV27 and TRBJ2-7, with D possibly being TRBD2 (5 bases). Trimming shortened V by 5 bases and J by 4 bases, and 12 bases separated the two germline ends. The CDR3 is made up of 13 amino acids. Germline loops: CDR1 MNHEY, CDR2 SMNVEV (reference sequence). The CDR3 DNA follows: TGTGCCAGCAGTACCGCCTCGGGGTACGAGCAGTACTTC. Its translation: CASSTASGYEQYF.

This chain links TRBV30 with TRBJ1-5; TRBD1 matches 9 bases. V shed 1 base, J shed 3 bases, and the junction held 4 bases outside the gene matches. Germline loops: CDR1 GTSNPN, CDR2 SVGIG (reference sequence). CDR3 length: 15 residues. DNA of the CDR3: TGTGCCTGGAGTGGGACAGGGGCTCCCAATCAGCCCCAGCATTTT. It codes for CAWSGTGAPNQPQHF.

The chain recombines TRBV5-1 with TRBJ2-5; no definite D call. V was pared by 2 bases and J by 3 bases, with 8 bases between. The germline V gene encodes CDR1 SGHRS and CDR2 YFSETQ. The CDR3 is made up of 13 amino acids. CDR3 coding DNA: TGCGCCAGCAGCTTAACAGACAAAGAGACCCAGTACTTC. This gives the protein CASSLTDKETQYF.

V is TRBV11-3 and J is TRBJ2-7; TRBD2 is a possible D gene (5 bases). The CDR3 consists of 15 residues. Between the trimmed V and J ends, which lost 4 bases and 7 bases, there was a span of 20 bases. Germline assignment: CDR1 SGHNT and CDR2 YENEEA. In nucleotides, the CDR3 is TGTGCCAGCAGCTCCAAAGGAGCGGTCGGTGGGGAGCAGTACTTC. Encoded protein: CASSSKGAVGGEQYF.

The V call is TRBV6-6, the J call TRBJ2-5; the D gene is possibly TRBD1 (7 bases). The germline V gene has CDR1 MNHNY and CDR2 SVGAGI (reference sequence). The V end lost 5 bases, the J end lost 3 bases, and 16 bases lay between the germline ends. The CDR3 spans 15 residues. Here the CDR3 reads CASSGGGAGEETQYF. As DNA, the CDR3 is TGTGCCAGCAGTGGAGGGGGCGCAGGGGAAGAGACCCAGTACTTC.